The 6 T cell receptor beta chains presented below share a single source sample, sequenced in a study of early T cells in non-severe SARS-CoV-2 infection. TCRdb analysed the 5' RACE reads with MiXCR anew, one entry per CDR3 protein. Altogether 20,000 to 25,000 distinct CDR3 sequences are present, less than 6.5% being singletons, with the ten largest covering about 10%. The sequenced sample was whole blood. The receptors stem from an adult who was a healthcare worker with PCR-confirmed SARS-CoV-2 infection or an uninfected control (not recorded which).

This clonotype rates as medium-sized. The V gene is TRBV4-2, the J gene TRBJ1-1; possibly TRBD1 for D (6 bases). The CDR3 is 14 residues long. The V end was cut by 0 bases, the J end by 2 bases, with 7 bases between. CDR1 and CDR2 from the germline V gene are LGHNA and YNFKEQ. The CDR3 sequence: CASSQDRGNTEAFF. Here the CDR3 DNA reads TGTGCCAGCAGCCAAGACAGGGGAAACACTGAAGCTTTCTTT.

This clonotype was observed at least ten times. The chain links TRBV7-2 to TRBJ1-1; D call uncertain. CDR3 length equals 14 residues. V gave up 6 bases and J gave up 0 bases, with 11 bases separating them. The germline gives CDR1 SGHTA, CDR2 FQGNSA. CDR3 amino acids: CASSIGPMNTEAFF. CDR3 nucleotides: TGTGCCAGCAGTATAGGACCGATGAACACTGAAGCTTTCTTT.

The J gene is TRBJ2-5, the V gene TRBV2; D is possibly TRBD2 (6 bases). The CDR3 sequence is 13 residues long. Germline-derived CDR1 and CDR2 are SNHLY and FYNNEI. V dropped 5 bases and J dropped 0 bases, with 7 bases sitting between them. The CDR3 DNA reads as TGTGCCAGCAGTCGGGACTACCAAGAGACCCAGTACTTC. Its translation is CASSRDYQETQYF.

This clonotype appeared many times. The V gene is TRBV5-4, the J gene TRBJ2-7, with a weak D call TRBD2 (6 bases). V lost 4 bases and J 4 bases, leaving 15 bases between the germline ends. This CDR3 spans 14 amino acids. Germline V gene sequence: CDR1 SGHNT, CDR2 YYREEE (reference sequence). CDR3 loop: CASSKKGLQYEQYV. CDR3 in DNA: TGTGCCAGCAGCAAGAAGGGACTTCAGTACGAGCAGTACGTC.

The V and J genes are TRBV12-3 or TRBV12-4 and TRBJ1-2; D is unresolved. Trimming pared 2 bases from V and 8 bases from J, leaving 12 bases between. The CDR3 totals 13 residues. CDR3 protein: CASSLSSGSGYTF. CDR3 DNA sequence: TGTGCCAGCAGTTTATCCTCCGGATCCGGCTACACCTTC.

By sample fraction, this clonotype is medium-sized. This rearrangement joins TRBV20-1 to TRBJ2-5; TRBD1 might be the D (5 bases). Germline CDR1 reads DFQATT; CDR2 reads SNEGSKA (reference sequence). CDR3 length: 13 amino acids. The V and J ends lost 3 bases and 4 bases respectively, with 12 bases between them. CDR3 sequence: CSAREPGLETQYF. The CDR3 nucleotides are TGCAGTGCTAGGGAACCAGGGTTAGAGACCCAGTACTTC.